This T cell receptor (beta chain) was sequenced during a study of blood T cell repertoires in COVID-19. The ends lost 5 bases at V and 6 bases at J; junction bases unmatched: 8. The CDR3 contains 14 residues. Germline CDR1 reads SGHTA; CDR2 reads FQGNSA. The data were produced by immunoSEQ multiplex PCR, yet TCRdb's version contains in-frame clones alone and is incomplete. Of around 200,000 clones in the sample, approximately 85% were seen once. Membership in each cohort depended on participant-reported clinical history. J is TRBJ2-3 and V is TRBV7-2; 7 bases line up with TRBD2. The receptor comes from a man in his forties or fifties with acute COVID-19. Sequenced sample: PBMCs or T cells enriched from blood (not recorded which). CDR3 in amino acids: CASSPSGSVDTQYF. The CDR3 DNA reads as TGTGCCAGCAGCCCTAGCGGATCGGTGGATACGCAGTATTTT.